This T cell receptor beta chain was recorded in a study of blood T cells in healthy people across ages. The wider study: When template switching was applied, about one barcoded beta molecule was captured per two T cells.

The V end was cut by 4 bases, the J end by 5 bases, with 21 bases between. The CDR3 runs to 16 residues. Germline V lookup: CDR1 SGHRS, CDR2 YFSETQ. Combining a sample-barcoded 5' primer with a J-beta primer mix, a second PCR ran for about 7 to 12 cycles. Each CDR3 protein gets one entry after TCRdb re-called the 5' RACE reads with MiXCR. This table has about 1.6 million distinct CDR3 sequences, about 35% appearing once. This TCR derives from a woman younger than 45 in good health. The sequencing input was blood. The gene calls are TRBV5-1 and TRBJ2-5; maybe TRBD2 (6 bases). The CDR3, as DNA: TGCGCCAGCAGCAGACATATGTGGGGGGTACAGGAGACCCAGTACTTC. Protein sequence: CASSRHMWGVQETQYF.